The 15 T cell receptor beta chains reported below all come from one sample, sequenced in a study of early T cells in non-severe SARS-CoV-2 infection. One entry per CDR3 protein, called by TCRdb with MiXCR from the 5' RACE reads. Among 35,000 to 45,000 distinct CDR3 sequences listed, about 8% were seen once. The source was whole blood, collected at baseline. Receptors were obtained from an adult who was a healthcare worker with PCR-confirmed SARS-CoV-2 infection or an uninfected control (not recorded which).

V is TRBV10-2 and J is TRBJ1-2; 8 bases match TRBD1. The germline gives CDR1 WSHSY, CDR2 SAAADI. The ends lost 8 bases at V and 1 base at J; junction bases unmatched: 12. CDR3 length: 16 amino acids. DNA for the CDR3: TGCGCCAGCCGATCAAATTCAGGGGGCATTAACTATGGCTACACCTTC. Residues: CASRSNSGGINYGYTF.

There are a few counts of this clonotype. This chain joins TRBV3-1 and TRBJ2-7; 10 bases match TRBD1. This CDR3 is built from 17 residues. CDR1 and CDR2 (germline): LGHDT, YNNKEL (reference sequence). V was pared by 2 bases and J by 2 bases, with 9 bases of the junction left unmatched. Here the CDR3 DNA reads TGTGCCAGCAGCCAATACTCCGGGACAGGGGACACCTACGAGCAGTACTTC. Encoded protein: CASSQYSGTGDTYEQYF.

Concerning this clonotype: With a much larger clone just one base away, this may be a read error. This sequence joins TRBV6-5 and TRBJ1-1; D not certain. Germline V lookup: CDR1 MNHEY, CDR2 SVGAGI. The CDR3 is 16 residues long. V lost 5 bases to trimming and J lost 2 bases, with 18 bases between them. The DNA for the CDR3 is TGTGCCAGCAGTCCCCGGAGGATGATGAGAAACACTGAAGCTTTCTTT. Translation: CASSPRRMMRNTEAFF.

The chain is built from TRBV6-5 and TRBJ2-7; TRBD1 aligns across 12 bases. From germline, CDR1 is MNHEY and CDR2 SVGAGI. This CDR3 has 15 amino acids. After removal of 4 bases from V and 6 bases from J, the junction contained 7 bases not matched to a gene. This chain's CDR3 is CASSSLGDRGREQYF. CDR3 nucleotides: TGTGCCAGCAGTTCCCTTGGGGACAGGGGGCGCGAGCAGTACTTC.

This clonotype has a count of ten or more. This sequence joins TRBV28 and TRBJ1-2; 8 bases agree with TRBD1. The CDR3 has 15 residues. CDR1 is MDHEN, CDR2 SYDVKM, per germline. The V gene end was trimmed by 5 bases and the J gene end by 4 bases; junction bases not matched to a gene: 9. CDR3 nucleotides: TGTGCCAGCAGTCCCCGGACAGGGATGGTCTATGGCTACACCTTC. Encoded protein: CASSPRTGMVYGYTF.

The chain carries TRBV5-1 and TRBJ2-7; D tentatively fits TRBD1 or TRBD2 (5 bases each). The V end lost 4 bases, the J end lost 2 bases, and 16 bases lay between the germline ends. Germline CDR1 SGHRS, CDR2 YFSETQ. The CDR3 contains 15 residues. CDR3 sequence: CASSTGTLAPYEQYF. In DNA form, the CDR3 reads TGCGCCAGCAGCACCGGGACGTTAGCCCCCTACGAGCAGTACTTC.

This clonotype appeared a few times. V is TRBV20-1 and J is TRBJ1-5; 7 bases match TRBD1. The length of the CDR3 is 13 residues. Looked up from germline, CDR1 is DFQATT and CDR2 is SNEGSKA (reference sequence). With 5 bases clipped from V and 4 bases from J, the junction kept 5 bases outside the gene matches. CDR3 DNA: TGCAGTGCTCGGATGACAGGGAATCAGCCCCAGCATTTT. Its translation is CSARMTGNQPQHF.

This clonotype was seen repeatedly, ten times or more. The chain employs TRBV5-1 and TRBJ2-5; 7 bases are shared with TRBD1. The CDR3 runs 16 residues. Per the germline V gene, CDR1 is SGHRS and CDR2 is YFSETQ. After removal of 3 bases from V and 0 bases from J, the junction contained 8 bases not matched to a gene. The DNA of the CDR3 is TGCGCCAGCAGCTCGGCGACAGGGCTCTACCAAGAGACCCAGTACTTC. This codes for CASSSATGLYQETQYF.

The rearrangement links TRBV28 to TRBJ2-7; either TRBD1 or TRBD2 may fit D (5 bases each). CDR3 length: 14 amino acids. Germline V gene sequence: CDR1 MDHEN, CDR2 SYDVKM. Trimming removed 3 bases from V and 4 bases from J, with 13 bases in between. The CDR3 is CASSFRGRTYEQYF. The DNA for the CDR3 is TGTGCCAGCAGTTTTCGGGGACGAACGTACGAGCAGTACTTC.

The chain combines TRBV28 with TRBJ1-2, with D unclear. Germline V gene sequence: CDR1 MDHEN, CDR2 SYDVKM. Trimming removed 8 bases from V and 4 bases from J, with 2 bases in between. The CDR3 consists of 9 residues. CDR3 amino acids: CASGYGYTF. The CDR3 DNA sequence: TGTGCCAGCGGCTATGGCTACACCTTC.

In this sample, this clonotype turned up a few times. J is TRBJ2-3 and V is TRBV12-3 or TRBV12-4; TRBD1 might be the D (6 bases). This CDR3 contains 12 residues. V lost 9 bases and J 6 bases, leaving 13 bases between the germline ends. The CDR3 coding sequence is TGTGCCAGTGGCAGGGGCCGGGATACGCAGTATTTT. This translates into CASGRGRDTQYF.

This clonotype has at least ten counts. This chain links TRBV12-3 or TRBV12-4 with TRBJ2-1; 9 nucleotides line up with TRBD2. V lost 2 bases to trimming and J lost 7 bases; unmatched junction nucleotides: 3. This CDR3 has 14 amino acids. The CDR3 loop reads CASSLSGGLNEQFF. The CDR3 bases are TGTGCCAGCAGTTTAAGCGGGGGGTTAAATGAGCAGTTCTTC.

The chain recombines TRBV15 with TRBJ2-1; D ambiguous. From germline, CDR1 is LNHNV and CDR2 YYDKDF (reference sequence). Trimming took 1 base from V and 6 from J, leaving 10 bases between them. CDR3 length equals 14 residues. The CDR3: CATSRGIPPNEQFF. In nucleotides, the CDR3 is TGTGCCACCAGCAGAGGTATCCCTCCCAATGAGCAGTTCTTC.

The genes are TRBV7-8 and TRBJ2-1; tentatively, D is TRBD2 (6 bases). Germline V lookup: CDR1 SGHVS, CDR2 FQNEAQ. Trimming shortened V by 3 bases and J by 3 bases, and 15 bases separated the two germline ends. The CDR3 is 16 residues long. The CDR3 loop reads CASSFGTALFYNEQFF. Written as DNA, the CDR3 is TGTGCCAGCAGCTTCGGGACTGCCCTATTCTACAATGAGCAGTTCTTC. The full variable domain, completed using reference TRBV7-8 and TRBJ2-1, is GAGVSQSPRYKVAKRGQDVALRCDPISGHVSLFWYQQALGQGPEFLTYFQNEAQLDKSGLPSDRFFAERPEGSVSTLKIQRTQQEDSAVYLCASSFGTALFYNEQFFGPGTRLTVL.

Ten or more counts support this clonotype. V and J are TRBV9 and TRBJ2-5; 9 nucleotides align to TRBD1. With V trimmed by 4 bases and J by 7 bases, 11 bases remained unmatched. Germline CDR1 reads SGDLS; CDR2 reads YYNGEE. This CDR3 has 15 amino acids. This CDR3 reads CASSPSRTGEVTQYF. CDR3 sequence (DNA): TGTGCCAGCAGCCCATCTCGGACAGGGGAGGTGACCCAGTACTTC.